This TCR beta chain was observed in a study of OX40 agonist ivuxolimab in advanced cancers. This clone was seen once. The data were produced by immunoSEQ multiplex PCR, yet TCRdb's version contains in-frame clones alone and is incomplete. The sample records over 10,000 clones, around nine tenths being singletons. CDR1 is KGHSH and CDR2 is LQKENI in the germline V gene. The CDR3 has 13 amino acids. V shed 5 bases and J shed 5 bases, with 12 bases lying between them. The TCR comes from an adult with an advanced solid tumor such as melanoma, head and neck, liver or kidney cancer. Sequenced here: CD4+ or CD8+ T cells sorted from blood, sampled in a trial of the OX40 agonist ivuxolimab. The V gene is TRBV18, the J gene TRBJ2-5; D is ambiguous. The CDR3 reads CASSSSSYETQYF. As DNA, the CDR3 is TGTGCCAGCTCAAGTTCATCTTACGAGACCCAGTACTTC.